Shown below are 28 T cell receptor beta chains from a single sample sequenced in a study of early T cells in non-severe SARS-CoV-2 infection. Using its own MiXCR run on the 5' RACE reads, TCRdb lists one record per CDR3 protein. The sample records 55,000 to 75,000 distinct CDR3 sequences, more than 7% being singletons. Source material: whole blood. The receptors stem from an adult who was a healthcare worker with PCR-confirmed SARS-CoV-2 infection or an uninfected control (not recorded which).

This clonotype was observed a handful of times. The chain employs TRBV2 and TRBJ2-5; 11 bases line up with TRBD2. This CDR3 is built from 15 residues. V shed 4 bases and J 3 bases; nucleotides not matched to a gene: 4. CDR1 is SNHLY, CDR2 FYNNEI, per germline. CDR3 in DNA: TGTGCCAGCAGTGGAAATAGCGGGAGGGAAGAGACCCAGTACTTC. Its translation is CASSGNSGREETQYF. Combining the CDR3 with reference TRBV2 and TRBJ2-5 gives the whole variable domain EPEVTQTPSHQVTQMGQEVILRCVPISNHLYFYWYRQILGQKVEFLVSFYNNEISEKSEIFDDQFSVERPDGSNFTLKIRSTKLEDSAMYFCASSGNSGREETQYFGPGTRLLVL.

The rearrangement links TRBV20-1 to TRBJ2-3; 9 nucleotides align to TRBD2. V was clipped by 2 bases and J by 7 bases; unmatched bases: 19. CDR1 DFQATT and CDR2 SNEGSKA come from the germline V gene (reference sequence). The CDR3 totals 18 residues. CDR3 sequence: CSARRPLQGSGRPHTQYF. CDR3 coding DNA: TGCAGTGCTAGACGCCCCCTGCAAGGAAGCGGGAGGCCCCATACGCAGTATTTT.

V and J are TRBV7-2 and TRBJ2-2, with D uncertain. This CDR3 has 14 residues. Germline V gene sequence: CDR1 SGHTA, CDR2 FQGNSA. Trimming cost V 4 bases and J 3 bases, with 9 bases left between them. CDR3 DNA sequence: TGTGCCAGCAGCTATGGGGTCGACACCGGGGAGCTGTTTTTT. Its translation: CASSYGVDTGELFF.

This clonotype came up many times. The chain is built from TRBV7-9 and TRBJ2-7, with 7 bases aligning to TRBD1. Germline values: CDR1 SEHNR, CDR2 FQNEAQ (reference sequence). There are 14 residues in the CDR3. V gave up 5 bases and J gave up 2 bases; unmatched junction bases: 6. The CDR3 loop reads CASSETGWAYEQYF. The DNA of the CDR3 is TGTGCCAGCAGCGAGACAGGGTGGGCCTACGAGCAGTACTTC.

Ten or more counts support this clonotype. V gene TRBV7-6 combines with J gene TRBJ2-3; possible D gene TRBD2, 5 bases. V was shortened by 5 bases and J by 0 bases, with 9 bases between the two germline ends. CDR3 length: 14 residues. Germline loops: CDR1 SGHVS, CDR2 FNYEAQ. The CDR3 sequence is CASSPGGSTDTQYF. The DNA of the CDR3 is TGTGCCAGCAGCCCCGGCGGGAGCACAGATACGCAGTATTTT. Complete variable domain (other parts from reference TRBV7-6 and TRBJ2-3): GAGVSQSPRYKVTKRGQDVALRCDPISGHVSLYWYRQALGQGPEFLTYFNYEAQQDKSGLPNDRFSAERPEGSISTLTIQRTEQRDSAMYRCASSPGGSTDTQYFGPGTRLTVL.

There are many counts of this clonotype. For the CDR3, the DNA is TGCGCCAGCAGCTTGGGGCCCGTTTACAATGAGCAGTTCTTC. Translation: CASSLGPVYNEQFF. The chain recombines TRBV5-1 with TRBJ2-1; no reliable D call. V was shortened by 0 bases and J by 4 bases, with 8 bases between the two germline ends. The germline V gene has CDR1 SGHRS and CDR2 YFSETQ. This CDR3 contains 14 residues.

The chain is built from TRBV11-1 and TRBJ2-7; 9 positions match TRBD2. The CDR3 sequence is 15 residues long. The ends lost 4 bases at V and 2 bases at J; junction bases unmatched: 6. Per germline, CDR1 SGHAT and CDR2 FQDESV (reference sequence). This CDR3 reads CASSSEAGGTYEQYF. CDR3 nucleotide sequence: TGTGCCAGCAGCTCCGAAGCGGGAGGAACCTACGAGCAGTACTTC. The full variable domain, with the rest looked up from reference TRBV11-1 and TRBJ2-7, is EAEVAQSPRYKITEKSQAVAFWCDPISGHATLYWYRQILGQGPELLVQFQDESVVDDSQLPKDRFSAERLKGVDSTLKIQPAELGDSAMYLCASSSEAGGTYEQYFGPGTRLTVT.

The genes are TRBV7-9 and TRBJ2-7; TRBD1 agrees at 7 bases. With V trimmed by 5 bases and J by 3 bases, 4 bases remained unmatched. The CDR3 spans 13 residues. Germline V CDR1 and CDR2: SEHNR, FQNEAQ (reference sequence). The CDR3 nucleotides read TGTGCCAGCAGCATCCGGGACAGCTACGAGCAGTACTTC. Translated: CASSIRDSYEQYF.

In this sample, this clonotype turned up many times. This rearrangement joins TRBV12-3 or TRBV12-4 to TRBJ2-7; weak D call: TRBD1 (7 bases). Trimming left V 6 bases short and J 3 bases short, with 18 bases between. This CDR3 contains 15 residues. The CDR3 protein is CASSPGAGGSYEQYF. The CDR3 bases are TGTGCCAGCAGCCCGGGGGCAGGGGGAAGCTACGAGCAGTACTTC.

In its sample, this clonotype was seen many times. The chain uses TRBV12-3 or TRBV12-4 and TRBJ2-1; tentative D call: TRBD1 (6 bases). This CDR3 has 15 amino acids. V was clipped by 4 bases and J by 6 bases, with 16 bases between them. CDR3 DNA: TGTGCCAGCAGTTACCTCGACAGGCATCGCAATGAGCAGTTCTTC. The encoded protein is CASSYLDRHRNEQFF.

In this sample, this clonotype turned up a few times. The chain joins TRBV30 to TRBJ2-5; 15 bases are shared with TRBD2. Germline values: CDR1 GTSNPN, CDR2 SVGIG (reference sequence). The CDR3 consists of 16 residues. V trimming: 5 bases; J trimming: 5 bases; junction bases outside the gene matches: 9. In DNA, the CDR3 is TGTGCCTGGGGTGGACTAGCGGGAGGGCCTATGGAGACCCAGTACTTC. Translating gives CAWGGLAGGPMETQYF.

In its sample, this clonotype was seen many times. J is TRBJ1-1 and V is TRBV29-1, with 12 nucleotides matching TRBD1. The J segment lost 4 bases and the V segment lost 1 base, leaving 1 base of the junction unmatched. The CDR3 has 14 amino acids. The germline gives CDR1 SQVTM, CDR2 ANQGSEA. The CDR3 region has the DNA TGCAGCGTTGAAGGGGACAGGGGGCTCACTGAAGCTTTCTTT. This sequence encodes CSVEGDRGLTEAFF.

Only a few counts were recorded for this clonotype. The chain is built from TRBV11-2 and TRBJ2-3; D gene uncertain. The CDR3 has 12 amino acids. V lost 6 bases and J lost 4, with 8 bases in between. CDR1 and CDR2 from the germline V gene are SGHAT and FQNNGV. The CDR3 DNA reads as TGTGCCAGCAGTAGCCAGTCAGATACGCAGTATTTT. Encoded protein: CASSSQSDTQYF.

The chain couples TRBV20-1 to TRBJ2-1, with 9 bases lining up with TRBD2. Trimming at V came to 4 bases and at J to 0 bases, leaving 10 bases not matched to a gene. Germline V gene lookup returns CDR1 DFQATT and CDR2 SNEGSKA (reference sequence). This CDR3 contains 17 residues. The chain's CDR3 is CSATLVSGGSSYNEQFF. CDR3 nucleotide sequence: TGCAGTGCTACCTTAGTTAGCGGGGGCAGCTCCTACAATGAGCAGTTCTTC.

The CDR3 region has the DNA TGCAGCGCTGGACCGGGCCCTTCGCAGCAGTACTTC. Protein product: CSAGPGPSQQYF. This chain connects TRBV29-1 to TRBJ2-7, with D uncertain. The V gene's germline CDR1 is SQVTM and CDR2 ANQGSEA. V lost 7 bases and J 8 bases, leaving 18 bases between the germline ends. The CDR3 has 12 residues.

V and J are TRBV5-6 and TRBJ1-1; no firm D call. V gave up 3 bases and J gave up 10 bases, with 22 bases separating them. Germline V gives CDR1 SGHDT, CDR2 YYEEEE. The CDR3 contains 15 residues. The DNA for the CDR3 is TGTGCCAGCAGCTGGGAGGCCCTCCTGAGCCCTGGAGCTTTCTTT. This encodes CASSWEALLSPGAFF.

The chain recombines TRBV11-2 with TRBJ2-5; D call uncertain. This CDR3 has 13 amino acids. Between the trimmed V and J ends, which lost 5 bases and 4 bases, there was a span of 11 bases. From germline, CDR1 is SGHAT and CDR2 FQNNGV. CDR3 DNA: TGTGCCAGCAGCCCACGTCCGGGAGAGACCCAGTACTTC. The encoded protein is CASSPRPGETQYF.

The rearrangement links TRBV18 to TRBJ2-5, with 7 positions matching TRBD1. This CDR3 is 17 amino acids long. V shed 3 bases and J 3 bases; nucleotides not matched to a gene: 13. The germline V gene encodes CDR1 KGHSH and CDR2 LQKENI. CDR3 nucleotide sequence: TGTGCCAGCTCACCCAGAATGGGATCCGGGACAGAAGAGACCCAGTACTTC. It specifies CASSPRMGSGTEETQYF.

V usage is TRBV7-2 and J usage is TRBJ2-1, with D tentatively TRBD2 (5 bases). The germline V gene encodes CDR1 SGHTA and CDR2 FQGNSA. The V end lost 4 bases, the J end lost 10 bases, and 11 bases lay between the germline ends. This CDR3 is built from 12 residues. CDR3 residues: CASSSTRGEQFF. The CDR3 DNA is TGTGCCAGCAGCTCAACCCGGGGAGAGCAGTTCTTC.

The CDR3 bases are TGTGCCAGCAGCTTAGCGCCCGGGGTTAATGAGCAGTTCTTC. This sequence encodes CASSLAPGVNEQFF. This sequence joins TRBV7-2 and TRBJ2-1, with a tentative D call TRBD2 (5 bases). CDR1 SGHTA and CDR2 FQGNSA come from the germline V gene. V was pared by 0 bases and J by 7 bases, with 10 bases between. CDR3 length equals 14 residues.

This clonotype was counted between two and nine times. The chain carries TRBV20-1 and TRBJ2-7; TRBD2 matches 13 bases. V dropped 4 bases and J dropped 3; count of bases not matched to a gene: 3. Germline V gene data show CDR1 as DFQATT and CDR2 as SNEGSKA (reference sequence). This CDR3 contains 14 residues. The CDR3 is CSATLAGGVYEQYF. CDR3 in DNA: TGCAGTGCTACACTAGCGGGAGGGGTCTACGAGCAGTACTTC.

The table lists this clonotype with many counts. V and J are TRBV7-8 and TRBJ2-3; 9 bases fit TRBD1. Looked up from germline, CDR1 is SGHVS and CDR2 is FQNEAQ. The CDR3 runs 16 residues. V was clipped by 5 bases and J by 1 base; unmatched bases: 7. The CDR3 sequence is CASSNQQGAGTDTQYF. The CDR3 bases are TGTGCCAGCAGCAATCAACAGGGGGCTGGCACAGATACGCAGTATTTT.

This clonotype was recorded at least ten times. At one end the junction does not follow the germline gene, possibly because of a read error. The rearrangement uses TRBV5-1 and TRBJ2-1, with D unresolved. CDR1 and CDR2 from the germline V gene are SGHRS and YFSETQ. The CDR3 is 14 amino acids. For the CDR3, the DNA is TGCGCCAGCAGCTTGGGACACTCCAACAATGAGCAGTTCTTC. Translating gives CASSLGHSNNEQFF.

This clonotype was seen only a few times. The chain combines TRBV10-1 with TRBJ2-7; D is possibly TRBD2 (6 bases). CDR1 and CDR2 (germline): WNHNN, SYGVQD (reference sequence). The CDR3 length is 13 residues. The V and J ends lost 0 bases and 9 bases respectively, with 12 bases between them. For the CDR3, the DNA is TGCGCCAGCAGTGAGTCCATGTACGGGGGGCAGTACTTC. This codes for CASSESMYGGQYF.

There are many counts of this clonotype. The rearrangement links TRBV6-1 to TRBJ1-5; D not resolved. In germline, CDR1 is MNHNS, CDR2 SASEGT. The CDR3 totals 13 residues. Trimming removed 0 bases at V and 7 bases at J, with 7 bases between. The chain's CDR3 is CASSEAGDQPQHF. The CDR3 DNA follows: TGTGCCAGCAGTGAAGCCGGAGACCAGCCCCAGCATTTT.

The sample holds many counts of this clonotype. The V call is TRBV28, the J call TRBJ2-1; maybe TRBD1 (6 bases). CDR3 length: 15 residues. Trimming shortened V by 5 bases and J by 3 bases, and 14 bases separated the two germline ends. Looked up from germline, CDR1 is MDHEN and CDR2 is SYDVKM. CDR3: CASSPPGEYYNEQFF. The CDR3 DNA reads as TGTGCCAGCAGTCCCCCAGGGGAGTACTACAATGAGCAGTTCTTC.

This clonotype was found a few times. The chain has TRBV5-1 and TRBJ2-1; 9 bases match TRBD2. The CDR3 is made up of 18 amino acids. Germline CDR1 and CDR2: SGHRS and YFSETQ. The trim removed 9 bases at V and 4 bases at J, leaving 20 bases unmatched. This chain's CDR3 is CATLKRASGRSTYNEQFF. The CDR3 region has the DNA TGCGCCACTCTTAAACGGGCCAGCGGGAGGTCTACATACAATGAGCAGTTCTTC.

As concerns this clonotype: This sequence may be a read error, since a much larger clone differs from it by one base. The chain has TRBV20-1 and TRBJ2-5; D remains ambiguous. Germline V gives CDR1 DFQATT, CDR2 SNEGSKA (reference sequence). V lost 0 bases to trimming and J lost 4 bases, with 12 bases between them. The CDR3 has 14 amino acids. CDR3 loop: CSAREMDERETQYF. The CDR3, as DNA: TGCAGTGCTAGAGAGATGGACGAACGAGAGACCCAGTACTTC.